This T cell receptor (beta chain) was identified during a study of technical replicates of blood from a few donors (dated by TCRdb to about 2017). Comments on this clone: Its antigen has not been determined. Within one base of it there is no much larger clone, and no base qualities were kept.

The germline V end is reduced by 1 base and the J end by 4 bases; junction bases left unmatched: 5. Measured from the cysteine to the phenylalanine, the CDR3 is 16 residues long. Just the 48-base CDR3 DNA is kept, in frame starting at base 1. Sequences MDHEN (CDR1) and SYDVKM (CDR2) are obtained from the germline V gene. Libraries were constructed by the immunoSEQ multiplex PCR assay. TCRdb took this table from immuneACCESS and kept in-frame rearrangements with V and J called. Such tables lack part of the clones; where checked against another copy, unresolved V genes explain under half of the gap, and the rest is unexplained. The sample table holds roughly 65,000 clones, of which 86% were seen once. The ten most abundant clones make up 4% to 5.5% of the sample.

The TCR originated in a human donor in good health. Some clones in this sample may be carry-over from other donors' samples. Sequencing was performed on PBMCs. The rearrangement joined TRBV28 to TRBJ2-7, with TRBD1 identical over 12 junction bases. The DNA is TGTGCCAGCAGTTTATACGGGACAGGGGGCGCTTACGAGCAGTACTTC. This encodes CASSLYGTGGAYEQYF.